Each of the 8 T cell receptor gamma chains below was sequenced from the same sample in a study of gamma delta lymphoproliferative disorders and STAT genes. TCRdb reran clone calling via CATT on the multiplex PCR reads. This sample has 450 to 700 gamma-chain clones, with about 25% found just once. Sequencing used genomic DNA taken from PBMCs of patients and controls. Sequencing used blood. The receptors derive from a human donor in good health.

To note about this clone: The DNA is left out, because the CDR3 cannot be placed on it with certainty; the CDR3 is given as TCRdb lists it. V gene assignment gives TRGV5, but the J gene was left uncalled. Germline CDR1 reads VINAFY; CDR2 reads YDVSNSKD. Inclusive of both ends, the CDR3 amounts to 20 amino acids. The CDR3 sequence: CATWDRPYVIRNSLAVEQHF.

Comment on this clone: It is unclear where the CDR3 begins or ends on the DNA, so no DNA is shown, and the CDR3 is as TCRdb lists it. This CDR3 reads CATWEGIIRNSLAVEQHF. The J gene was not called, though the V gene is TRGV5. The CDR3 is 18 amino acids in total, end residues counted. The germline V gene has CDR1 VINAFY and CDR2 YDVSNSKD.

On this clone itself: This DNA's translation and the protein TCRdb lists, from a much larger clone, do not match at residue 3, likely due to a read error; the protein shown is translated from the DNA. The chain is built from TRGV4 and TRGJ1 or TRGJ2. The J gene comes from matching the DNA to germline here; TCRdb lacks it. Per the germline V gene, CDR1 is EGSTGY and CDR2 is YDSYTSSV. The CDR3 consists of 14 residues. The CDR3 loop is CAAWDGPADYKKLF. The CDR3 coding sequence is TGTGCCGCCTGGGATGGGCCGGCTGATTATAAGAAACTCTTT.

This clone ranks as large. This rearrangement joins TRGV11 to TRGJ1 or TRGJ2. TCRdb supplies no J gene; here it was assigned by aligning the nucleotide sequence to germline. TRGV11 belongs to the ORF category, with a function that is uncertain. V trimming: 5 bases; J trimming: 12 bases; junction bases outside the gene matches: 10. CDR3 length: 12 residues. The CDR3 region has the DNA TGTGCCTGCTGGATTACCGTACCGGGGAAACTCTTT. Translating gives CACWITVPGKLF.

A note on this clone: The protein given by TCRdb reflects a much larger clone and differs at residue 9 from this DNA's translation, likely from a read error; the protein shown is the DNA's translation. CDR3 protein: CACWITVPEKLF. The CDR3 nucleotides read TGTGCCTGCTGGATTACCGTACCGGAGAAACTCTTT. This chain links TRGV11 with TRGJ1 or TRGJ2. The J gene, not given by TCRdb, was assigned here from a germline match of the nucleotide sequence. TRGV11 falls under the ORF class, with uncertain function. With V trimmed by 5 bases and J by 11 bases, 9 bases remained unmatched. The CDR3 covers 12 residues.

This clone was seen more than once but under ten times. TCRdb's entry gives the protein of a much larger clone, which mismatches this DNA's translation at residue 3, likely from a read error; the protein reported here is translated from the DNA. The rearrangement joins TRGV2 to TRGJP2. No J gene is reported in TCRdb; it was inferred here by comparing the DNA with germline. CDR3 size: 16 residues. The germline CDR1 and CDR2 sequences are EGSNGY and YDSYNSKV. CDR3: CAAWDGPGSSDWIKTF. CDR3 bases: TGTGCCGCCTGGGACGGGCCGGGTAGTAGTGATTGGATCAAGACGTTT.

This clone has just a few counts. This likely traces to a read error, being one base from a far larger clone. This specimen includes other DNA sequences encoding the same CDR3. The V call is TRGV10, the J call TRGJ1 or TRGJ2. The J gene, missing from TCRdb, was assigned here through DNA to germline matching. TRGV10 has ORF status, its function being uncertain. V trimming: 8 bases; J trimming: 3 bases; junction bases outside the gene matches: 14. The CDR3 is made up of 15 amino acids. CDR3 bases: TGTGCTGCGTGGGATTATGATGGAATTTATTATAAGAAACTCTTT. Translated: CAAWDYDGIYYKKLF.

The chain carries TRGV9 and TRGJ1 or TRGJ2. Here the J gene was assigned by germline matching of the DNA, as TCRdb has none. V lost 3 bases, J lost 10 bases, and 24 bases stayed unmatched. The CDR3 consists of 17 residues. The germline V gene encodes CDR1 GITISATS and CDR2 ISYDGTV (reference sequence). The CDR3 region has the DNA TGTGCCTTGTGGGAGAGGCGGGCCCCACAATTATTTTCAAAGAAACTCTTT. It is translated as CALWERRAPQLFSKKLF.